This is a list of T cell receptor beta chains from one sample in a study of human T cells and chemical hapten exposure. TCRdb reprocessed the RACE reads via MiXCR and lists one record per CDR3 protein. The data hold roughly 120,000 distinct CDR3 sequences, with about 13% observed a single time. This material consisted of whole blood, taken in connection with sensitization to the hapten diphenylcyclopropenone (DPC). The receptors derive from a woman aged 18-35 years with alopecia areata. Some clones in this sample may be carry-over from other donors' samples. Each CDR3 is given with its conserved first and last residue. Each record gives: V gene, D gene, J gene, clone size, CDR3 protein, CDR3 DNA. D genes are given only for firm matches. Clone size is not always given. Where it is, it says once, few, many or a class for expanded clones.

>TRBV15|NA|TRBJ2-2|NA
CATTPRGRSNTGELFF
TGTGCCACCACACCACGGGGACGTTCGAACACCGGGGAGCTGTTTTTT
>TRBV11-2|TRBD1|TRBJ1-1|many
CASSLDRAVTEAFF
TGTGCCAGCAGCTTGGACAGGGCCGTGACTGAAGCTTTCTTT
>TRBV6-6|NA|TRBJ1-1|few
CASTPRAWNTEAFF
TGTGCCAGCACCCCCCGGGCTTGGAACACTGAAGCTTTCTTT
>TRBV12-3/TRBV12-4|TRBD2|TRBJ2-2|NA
CASSRTAGTSGGASGELFF
TGTGCCAGCAGTCGTACCGCCGGGACTAGCGGGGGGGCCTCAGGGGAGCTGTTTTTT
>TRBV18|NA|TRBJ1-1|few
CASSPTLTENTEAFF
TGTGCCAGCTCACCTACTCTAACAGAGAACACTGAAGCTTTCTTT
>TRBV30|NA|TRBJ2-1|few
CAWSLQASSYNEQFF
TGTGCCTGGAGTCTACAGGCTAGCTCCTACAATGAGCAGTTCTTC
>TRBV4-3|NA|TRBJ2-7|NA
CASSQDWSYSYEQYF
TGCGCCAGCAGCCAAGATTGGTCCTACTCCTACGAGCAGTACTTC
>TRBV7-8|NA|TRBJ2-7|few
CASSLGPGGNEQYF
TGTGCCAGCAGCTTAGGGCCAGGGGGGAACGAGCAGTACTTC
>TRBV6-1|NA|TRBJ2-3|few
CASSVISTDTQYF
TGTGCCAGCAGTGTTATTTCCACAGATACGCAGTATTTT
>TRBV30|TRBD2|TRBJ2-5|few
CAWGLAGGQETQYF
TGTGCCTGGGGACTAGCGGGGGGGCAAGAGACCCAGTACTTC
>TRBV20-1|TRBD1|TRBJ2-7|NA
CSAPTGYEQYF
TGCAGTGCTCCGACAGGGTACGAGCAGTACTTC
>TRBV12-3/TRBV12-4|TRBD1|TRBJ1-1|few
CASSPLPDRGVEAFF
TGTGCCAGCAGCCCTCTCCCAGACAGGGGTGTTGAAGCTTTCTTT
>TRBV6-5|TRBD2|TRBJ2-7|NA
CASSYSGAERGAYKQYF
TGTGCCAGCAGTTACTCCGGAGCGGAGCGGGGAGCCTACAAGCAGTACTTC
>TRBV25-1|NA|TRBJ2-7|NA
CASSGTSTGEQYF
TGTGCCAGCAGTGGCACTTCAACTGGCGAGCAGTACTTC
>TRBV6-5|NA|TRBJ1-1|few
CASSYSRAGTNTEAFF
TGTGCCAGCAGTTACTCGAGGGCCGGTACGAACACTGAAGCTTTCTTT
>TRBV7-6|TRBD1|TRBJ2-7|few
CASSSGTGGEQYF
TGTGCCAGCAGCTCAGGGACAGGGGGCGAGCAGTACTTC
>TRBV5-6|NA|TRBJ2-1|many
CASSRVGLRNEQFF
TGTGCCAGCAGCCGAGTCGGCCTCCGCAATGAGCAGTTCTTC
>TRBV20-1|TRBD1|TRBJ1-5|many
CSAGPGTGGQPQHF
TGCAGTGCTGGCCCCGGGACAGGGGGTCAGCCCCAGCATTTT
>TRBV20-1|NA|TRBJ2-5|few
CSARTPAAGQETQYF
TGCAGTGCTAGAACCCCGGCCGCAGGCCAAGAGACCCAGTACTTC
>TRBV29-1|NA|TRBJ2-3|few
CSVEVLADITDTQYF
TGCAGCGTTGAAGTCCTGGCGGACATCACAGATACGCAGTATTTT
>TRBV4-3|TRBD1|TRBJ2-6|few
CASSQEMRGTAGANVLTF
TGCGCCAGCAGCCAAGAGATGAGGGGGACAGCTGGGGCCAACGTCCTGACTTTC
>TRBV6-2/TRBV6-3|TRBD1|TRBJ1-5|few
CASSHRDRGYSNQPQHF
TGTGCCAGCAGTCACCGGGACAGGGGCTATAGCAATCAGCCCCAGCATTTT
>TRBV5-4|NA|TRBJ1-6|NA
CASSRGEPRDAPLHF
TGTGCCAGCAGCCGAGGGGAGCCCCGAGATGCACCCCTCCACTTT
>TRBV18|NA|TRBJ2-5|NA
CASSRAGIQETQYF
TGTGCCAGCTCTAGGGCTGGTATCCAAGAGACCCAGTACTTC
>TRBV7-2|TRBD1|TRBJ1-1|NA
CASSRTGGSEAFF
TGTGCCAGCAGCCGGACAGGGGGCAGTGAAGCTTTCTTT
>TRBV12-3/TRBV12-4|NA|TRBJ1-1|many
CASSKGPQQNTEAFF
TGTGCCAGCAGTAAGGGTCCGCAGCAAAACACTGAAGCTTTCTTT
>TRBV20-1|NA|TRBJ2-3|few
CSARMVRTDTQYF
TGCAGTGCTAGAATGGTCCGCACAGATACGCAGTATTTT
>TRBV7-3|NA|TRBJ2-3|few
CASSLSSSSPTDTQYF
TGTGCCAGCAGCTTATCGAGCAGCTCGCCCACAGATACGCAGTATTTT
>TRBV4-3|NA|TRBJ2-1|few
CASSHEGGSYNEQFF
TGCGCCAGCAGCCATGAGGGGGGATCCTACAATGAGCAGTTCTTC
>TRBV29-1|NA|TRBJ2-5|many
CSVPLRGGFQETQYF
TGCAGCGTTCCCCTGAGGGGGGGATTCCAAGAGACCCAGTACTTC
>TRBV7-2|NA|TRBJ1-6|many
CASSLGVSGEGSPLHF
TGTGCCAGCAGCTTAGGTGTTTCGGGGGAGGGGTCACCCCTCCACTTT
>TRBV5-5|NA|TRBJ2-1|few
CASSLVGGVESIEQFF
TGTGCCAGCAGCTTGGTTGGGGGCGTCGAATCAATTGAGCAGTTCTTC
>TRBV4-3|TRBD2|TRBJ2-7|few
CASSQGLAGSNEQYF
TGCGCCAGCAGCCAGGGACTAGCCGGGTCTAACGAGCAGTACTTC
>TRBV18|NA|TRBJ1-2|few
CASSPRDLGYTF
TGTGCCAGCTCACCCAGGGATTTAGGCTACACCTTC
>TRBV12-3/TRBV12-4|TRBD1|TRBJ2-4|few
CASSYRQGSIQYF
TGTGCCAGCAGTTACCGACAGGGGAGCATTCAGTACTTC
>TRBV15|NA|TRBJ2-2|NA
CATSRSRGANTGELFF
TGTGCCACCAGCAGATCCCGCGGGGCTAATACCGGGGAGCTGTTTTTT
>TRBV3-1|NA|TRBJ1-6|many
CASSPTRGSPLHF
TGTGCCAGCAGCCCCACAAGGGGGTCACCCCTCCACTTT
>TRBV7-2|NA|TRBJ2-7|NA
CASSLHPGTYEQYF
TGTGCCAGCAGCTTGCACCCAGGGACTTACGAGCAGTACTTC
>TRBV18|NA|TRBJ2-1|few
CASSSNRNEQFF
TGTGCCAGCTCATCGAACCGGAATGAGCAGTTCTTC
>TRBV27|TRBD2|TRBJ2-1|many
CASSSGLAGGDEQFF
TGTGCCAGCAGTAGCGGGCTAGCGGGGGGCGATGAGCAGTTCTTC
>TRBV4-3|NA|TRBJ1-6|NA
CASSQDVHRARSYNSPLHF
TGCGCCAGCAGCCAAGATGTACACAGGGCCAGGTCCTATAATTCACCCCTCCACTTT
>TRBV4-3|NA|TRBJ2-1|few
CASSQGQAKPYNEQFF
TGCGCCAGCAGCCAAGGACAGGCGAAACCATACAATGAGCAGTTCTTC
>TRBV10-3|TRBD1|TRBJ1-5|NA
CAISERTGEWDQPQHF
TGTGCCATCAGTGAACGTACAGGGGAATGGGATCAGCCCCAGCATTTT
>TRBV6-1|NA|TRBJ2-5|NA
CAEKGFGNQETQYF
TGTGCCGAAAAGGGGTTTGGGAACCAAGAGACCCAGTACTTC
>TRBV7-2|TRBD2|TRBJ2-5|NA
CASKRGGSRETQYF
TGTGCCAGCAAGCGGGGGGGGTCCAGAGAGACCCAGTACTTC
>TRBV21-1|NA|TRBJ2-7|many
CASSKLPTYEQYF
TGTGCCAGCAGCAAGTTACCGACCTACGAGCAGTACTTC
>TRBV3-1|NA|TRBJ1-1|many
CASTLGAEAFF
TGTGCCAGTACCCTTGGGGCTGAAGCTTTCTTT
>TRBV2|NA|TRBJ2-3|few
CASSAGPTRDTQYF
TGTGCCAGCAGCGCCGGGCCGACGAGAGATACGCAGTATTTT
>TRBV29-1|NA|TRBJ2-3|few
CSVEAPITDTQYF
TGCAGCGTTGAAGCTCCAATCACAGATACGCAGTATTTT
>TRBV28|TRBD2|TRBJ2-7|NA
CASRPGREGQYF
TGTGCCAGCAGACCGGGACGGGAGGGGCAGTACTTC
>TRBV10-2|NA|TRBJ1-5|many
CASSDGRISNQPQHF
TGCGCCAGCAGTGACGGACGGATTAGCAATCAGCCCCAGCATTTT
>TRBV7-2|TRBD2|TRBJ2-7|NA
CASSLRTSGVTRRPYEQYF
TGTGCCAGCAGCTTGCGGACTAGCGGGGTTACAAGAAGACCCTACGAGCAGTACTTC
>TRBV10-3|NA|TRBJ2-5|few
CAISPRTEQETQYF
TGTGCCATCAGTCCCAGGACAGAGCAAGAGACCCAGTACTTC
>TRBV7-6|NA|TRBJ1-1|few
CASSLSVGGTTEAFF
TGTGCCAGCAGCTTGTCCGTGGGGGGGACCACTGAAGCTTTCTTT
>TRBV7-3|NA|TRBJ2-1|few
CASSLRTTFYNEQFF
TGTGCCAGCAGCCTCCGGACAACCTTTTACAATGAGCAGTTCTTC
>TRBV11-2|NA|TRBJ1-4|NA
CASSLDGKLFF
TGTGCCAGCAGCTTAGATGGAAAACTGTTTTTT
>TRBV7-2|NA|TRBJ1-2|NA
CASSLAGKTYTNYGYTF
TGTGCCAGCAGCTTAGCGGGGAAGACGTACACTAACTATGGCTACACCTTC
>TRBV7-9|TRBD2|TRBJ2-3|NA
CASSFSSGRADTQYF
TGTGCCAGCAGCTTCAGTAGCGGGAGGGCAGATACGCAGTATTTT
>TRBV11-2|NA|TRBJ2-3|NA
CASSLAPTDTQYF
TGTGCCAGCAGCTTGGCCCCCACAGATACGCAGTATTTT